This T cell receptor (beta chain) was captured by sequencing in a study of CD8 T cells in Susac syndrome. The CDR3 sequence is 17 residues long. CDR1 is GTSNPN, CDR2 SVGIG, per germline (reference sequence). V lost 0 bases and J 6 bases, leaving 20 bases between the germline ends. Random hexamers were used to reverse transcribe the RNA input (roughly 0.5 to 1 ug). TCRdb passed the immunoSEQ multiplex PCR reads through MiXCR, listing each CDR3 protein once. Among 140,000 to 150,000 distinct CDR3 sequences listed, 85% to 95% were seen once. This clonotype is a singleton in its sample. The sample consisted of CD4+ T cells from PBMCs. This chain links TRBV30 with TRBJ2-2, with D perhaps TRBD2 (6 bases). This clonotype was sampled from a human donor with multiple sclerosis. Here the CDR3 DNA reads TGTGCCTGGAGTGTACCATTCTCGGGACTCAGGGCCGGGGAGCTGTTTTTT. Its protein is CAWSVPFSGLRAGELFF. The entire variable domain, with the rest obtained from reference TRBV30 and TRBJ2-2, is as follows: SQTIHQWPATLVQPVGSPLSLECTVEGTSNPNLYWYRQAAGRGLQLLFYSVGIGQISSEVPQNLSASRPQDRQFILSSKKLLLSDSGFYLCAWSVPFSGLRAGELFFGEGSRLTVL.